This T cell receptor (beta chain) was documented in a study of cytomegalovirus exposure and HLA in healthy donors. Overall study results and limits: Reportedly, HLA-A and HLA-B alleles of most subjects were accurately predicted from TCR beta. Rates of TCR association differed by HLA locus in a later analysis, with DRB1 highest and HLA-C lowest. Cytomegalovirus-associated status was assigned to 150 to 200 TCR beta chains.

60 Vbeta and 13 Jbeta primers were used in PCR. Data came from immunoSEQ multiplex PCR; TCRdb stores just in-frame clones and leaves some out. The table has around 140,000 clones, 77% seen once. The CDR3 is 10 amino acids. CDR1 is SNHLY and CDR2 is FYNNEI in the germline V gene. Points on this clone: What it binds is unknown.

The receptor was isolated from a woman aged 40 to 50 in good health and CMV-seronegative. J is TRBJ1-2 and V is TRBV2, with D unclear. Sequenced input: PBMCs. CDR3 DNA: TGTGCAATCAGCGTTCGTGGCTACACCTTC. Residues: CAISVRGYTF.